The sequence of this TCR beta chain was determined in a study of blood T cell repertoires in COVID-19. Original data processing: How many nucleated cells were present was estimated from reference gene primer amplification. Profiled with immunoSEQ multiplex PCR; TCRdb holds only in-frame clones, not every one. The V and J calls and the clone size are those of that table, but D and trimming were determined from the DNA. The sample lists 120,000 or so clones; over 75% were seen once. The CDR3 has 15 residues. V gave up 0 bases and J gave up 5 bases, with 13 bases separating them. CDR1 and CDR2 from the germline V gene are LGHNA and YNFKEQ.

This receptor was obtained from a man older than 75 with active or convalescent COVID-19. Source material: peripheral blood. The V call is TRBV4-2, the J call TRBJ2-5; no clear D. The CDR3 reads CASSQDSTSSETQYF. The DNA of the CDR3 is TGTGCCAGCAGCCAAGATTCAACGAGTTCGGAGACCCAGTACTTC.